This TCR beta chain came from a study of blood T cell repertoires in COVID-19. Per the original data handling: Cell counts per sample came from amplifying reference gene primers. TCRdb keeps only in-frame clones here, not all; method: immunoSEQ multiplex PCR. V and J calls plus clone size are reproduced from that table; the DNA served to infer D and trimming. The table records roughly 280,000 clones, 89% of them present only once. This CDR3 comprises 14 residues. V was pared by 3 bases and J by 0 bases, with 9 bases between. Germline V gene lookup returns CDR1 MNHNS and CDR2 SASEGT. The material sequenced was peripheral blood. The V gene is TRBV6-1, the J gene TRBJ2-7; unclear D gene. This TCR was recovered from a man in his forties or fifties with acute or convalescent COVID-19. For the CDR3, the DNA is TGTGCCAGCAGTGATGTTTTGGCCTCCTACGAGCAGTACTTC. Translating it yields CASSDVLASYEQYF.